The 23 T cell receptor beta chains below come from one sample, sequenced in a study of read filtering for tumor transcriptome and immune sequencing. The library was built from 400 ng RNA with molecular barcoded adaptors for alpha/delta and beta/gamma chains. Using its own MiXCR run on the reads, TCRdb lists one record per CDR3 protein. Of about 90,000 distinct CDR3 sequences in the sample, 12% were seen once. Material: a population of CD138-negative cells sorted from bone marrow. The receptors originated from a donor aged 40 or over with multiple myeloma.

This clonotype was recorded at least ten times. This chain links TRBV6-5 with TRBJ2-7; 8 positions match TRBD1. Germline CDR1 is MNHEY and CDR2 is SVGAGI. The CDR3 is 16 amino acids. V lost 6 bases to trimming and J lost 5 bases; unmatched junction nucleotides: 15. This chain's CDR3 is CASRAAHEQGEDEQYF. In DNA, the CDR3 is TGTGCCAGCAGGGCTGCCCACGAACAGGGGGAAGACGAGCAGTACTTC.

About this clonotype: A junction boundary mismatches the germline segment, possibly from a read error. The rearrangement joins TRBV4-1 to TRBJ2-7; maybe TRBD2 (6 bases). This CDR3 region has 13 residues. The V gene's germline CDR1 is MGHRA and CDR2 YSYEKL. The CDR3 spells CASTLWGVEEQYF. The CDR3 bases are TGTGCCAGCACCCTATGGGGGGTGGAAGAGCAGTACTTC.

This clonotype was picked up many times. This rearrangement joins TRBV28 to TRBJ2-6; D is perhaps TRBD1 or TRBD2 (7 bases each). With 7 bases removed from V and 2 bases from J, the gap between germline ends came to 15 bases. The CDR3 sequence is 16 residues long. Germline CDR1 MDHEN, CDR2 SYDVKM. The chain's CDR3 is CASNEGGGTGANVLTF. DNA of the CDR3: TGTGCCAGCAATGAGGGAGGGGGCACTGGGGCCAACGTCCTGACTTTC. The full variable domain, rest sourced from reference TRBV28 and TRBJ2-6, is DVKVTQSSRYLVKRTGEKVFLECVQDMDHENMFWYRQDPGLGLRLIYFSYDVKMKEKGDIPEGYSVSREKKERFSLILESASTNQTSMYLCASNEGGGTGANVLTFGAGSRLTVL.

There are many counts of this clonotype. CDR3 sequence (DNA): TGTGCCAGCAGCGTAGGGCCGGGAGGGCCATCCGGGGAGCTGTTTTTT. Translated, it gives CASSVGPGGPSGELFF. The genes are TRBV9 and TRBJ2-2; 8 nucleotides line up with TRBD2. This CDR3 contains 16 residues. The J segment lost 6 bases and the V segment lost 0 bases, leaving 7 bases of the junction unmatched. The V gene's germline CDR1 is SGDLS and CDR2 YYNGEE.

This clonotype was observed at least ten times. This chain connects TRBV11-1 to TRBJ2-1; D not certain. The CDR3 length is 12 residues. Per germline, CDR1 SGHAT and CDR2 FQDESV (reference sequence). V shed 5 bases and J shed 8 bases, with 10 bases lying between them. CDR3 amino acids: CASSQEVYEQFF. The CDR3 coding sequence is TGTGCCAGCAGCCAAGAGGTCTATGAGCAGTTCTTC.

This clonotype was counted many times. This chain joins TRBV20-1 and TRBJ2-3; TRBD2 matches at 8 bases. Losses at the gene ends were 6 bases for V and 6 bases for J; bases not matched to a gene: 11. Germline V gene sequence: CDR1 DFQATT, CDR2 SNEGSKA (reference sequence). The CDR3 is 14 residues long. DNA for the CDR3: TGCAGTGCCTATACTAGCGGAGGAGCTGATACGCAGTATTTT. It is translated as CSAYTSGGADTQYF.

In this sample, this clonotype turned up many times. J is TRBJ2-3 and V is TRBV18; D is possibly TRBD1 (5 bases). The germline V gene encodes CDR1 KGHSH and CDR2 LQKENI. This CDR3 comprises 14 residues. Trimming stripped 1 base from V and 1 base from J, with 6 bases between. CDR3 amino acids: CASSPQTGTDTQYF. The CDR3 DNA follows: TGTGCCAGCTCACCACAGACAGGCACAGATACGCAGTATTTT. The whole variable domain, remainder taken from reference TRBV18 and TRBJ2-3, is NAGVMQNPRHLVRRRGQEARLRCSPMKGHSHVYWYRQLPEEGLKFMVYLQKENIIDESGMPKERFSAEFPKEGPSILRIQQVVRGDSAAYFCASSPQTGTDTQYFGPGTRLTVL.

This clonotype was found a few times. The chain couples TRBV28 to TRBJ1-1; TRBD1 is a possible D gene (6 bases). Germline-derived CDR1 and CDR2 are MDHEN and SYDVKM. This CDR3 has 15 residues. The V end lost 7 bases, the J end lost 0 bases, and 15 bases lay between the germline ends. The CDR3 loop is CASIPLTGMNTEAFF. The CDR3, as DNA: TGTGCCAGCATCCCCTTGACAGGCATGAACACTGAAGCTTTCTTT.

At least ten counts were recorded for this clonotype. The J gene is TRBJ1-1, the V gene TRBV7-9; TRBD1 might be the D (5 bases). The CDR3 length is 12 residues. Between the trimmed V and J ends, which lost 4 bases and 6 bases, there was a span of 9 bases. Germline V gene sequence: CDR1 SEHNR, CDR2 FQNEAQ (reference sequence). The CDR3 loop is CASSSQGPEAFF. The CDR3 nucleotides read TGTGCCAGCAGCTCCCAGGGTCCTGAAGCTTTCTTT.

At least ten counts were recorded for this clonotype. The CDR3 nucleotides read TGTGCCAGCAGTGAAGGTAGCGGGATGTCCTACGAGCAGTACTTC. The encoded protein is CASSEGSGMSYEQYF. The chain combines TRBV6-1 with TRBJ2-7; 8 bases align to TRBD2. After removal of 1 base from V and 1 base from J, the junction contained 3 bases not matched to a gene. Germline V CDR1 and CDR2: MNHNS, SASEGT. CDR3 length: 15 amino acids.

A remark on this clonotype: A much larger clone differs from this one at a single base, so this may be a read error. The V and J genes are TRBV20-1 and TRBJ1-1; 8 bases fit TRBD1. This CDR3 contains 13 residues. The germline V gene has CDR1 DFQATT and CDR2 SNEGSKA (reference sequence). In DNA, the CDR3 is TGCAGTGCTCGGGACAGGATGAACACTGAAGCTTCCTTT. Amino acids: CSARDRMNTEASF.

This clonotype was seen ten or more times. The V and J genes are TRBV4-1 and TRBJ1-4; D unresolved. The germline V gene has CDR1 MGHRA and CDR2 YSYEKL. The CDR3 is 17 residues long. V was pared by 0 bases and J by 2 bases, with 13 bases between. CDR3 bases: TGCGCCAGCAGCCAAGATCCTCTCGCGGCGACTAATGAAAAACTGTTTTTT. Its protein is CASSQDPLAATNEKLFF.

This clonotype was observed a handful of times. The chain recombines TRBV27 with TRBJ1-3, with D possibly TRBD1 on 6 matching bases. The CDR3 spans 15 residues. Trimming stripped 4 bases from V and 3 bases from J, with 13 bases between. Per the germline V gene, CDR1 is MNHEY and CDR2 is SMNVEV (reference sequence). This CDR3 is CASSSKLDSGNTIYF. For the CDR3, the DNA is TGTGCCAGCAGTTCGAAATTGGACAGTGGAAACACCATATATTTT.

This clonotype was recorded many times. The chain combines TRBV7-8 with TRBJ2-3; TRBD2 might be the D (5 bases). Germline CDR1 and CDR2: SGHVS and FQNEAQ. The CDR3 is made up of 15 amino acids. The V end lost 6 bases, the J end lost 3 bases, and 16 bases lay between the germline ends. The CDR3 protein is CASSNLASSTDTQYF. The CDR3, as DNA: TGTGCCAGCAGTAATCTAGCTAGTTCTACAGATACGCAGTATTTT.

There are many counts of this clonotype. CDR3 coding DNA: TGCAGCGTTGGTCTAGGGGGCTCTGGGGCCAACGTCCTGACTTTC. Protein: CSVGLGGSGANVLTF. This chain joins TRBV29-1 and TRBJ2-6, with TRBD1 as a possible D gene (6 bases). Per the germline V gene, CDR1 is SQVTM and CDR2 is ANQGSEA. CDR3 length: 15 amino acids. V lost 4 bases, J lost 0 bases, and 10 bases lay in between.

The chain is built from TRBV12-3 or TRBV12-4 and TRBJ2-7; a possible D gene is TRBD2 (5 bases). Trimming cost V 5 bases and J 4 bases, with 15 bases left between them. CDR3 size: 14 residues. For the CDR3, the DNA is TGTGCCAGCAGTCGGACGGAGGAGGTTTACGAGCAGTACTTC. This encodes CASSRTEEVYEQYF.

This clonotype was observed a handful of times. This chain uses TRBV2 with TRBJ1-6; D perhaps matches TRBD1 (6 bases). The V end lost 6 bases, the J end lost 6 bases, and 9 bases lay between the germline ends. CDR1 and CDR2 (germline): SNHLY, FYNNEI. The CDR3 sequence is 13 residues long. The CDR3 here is CASRLRGNSPLHF. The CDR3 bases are TGTGCCAGCAGGCTCAGGGGTAATTCACCCCTCCACTTT.

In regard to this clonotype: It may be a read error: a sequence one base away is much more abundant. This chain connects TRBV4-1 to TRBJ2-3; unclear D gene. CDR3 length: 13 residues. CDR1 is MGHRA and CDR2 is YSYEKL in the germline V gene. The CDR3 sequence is CAGSQESTDTQYF. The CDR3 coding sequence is TGCGCCGGCAGCCAAGAGAGCACAGATACGCAGTATTTT.

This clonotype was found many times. CDR3 sequence (DNA): TGTGCCAGTAAGCGCGCGGGAGTCCTCCCAGATACGCAGTATTTT. Protein sequence: CASKRAGVLPDTQYF. The V gene is TRBV19, the J gene TRBJ2-3; 7 nucleotides align to TRBD2. CDR3 length equals 15 residues. V lost 7 bases to trimming and J lost 4 bases; unmatched junction nucleotides: 11. In germline, CDR1 is LNHDA, CDR2 SQIVND (reference sequence).

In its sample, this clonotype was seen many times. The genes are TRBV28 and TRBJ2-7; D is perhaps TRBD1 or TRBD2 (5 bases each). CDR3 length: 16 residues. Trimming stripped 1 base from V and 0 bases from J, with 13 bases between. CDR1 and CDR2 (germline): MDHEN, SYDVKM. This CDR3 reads CASSLSSGDLSYEQYF. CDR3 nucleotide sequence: TGTGCCAGCAGTTTATCTTCCGGGGACCTCTCCTACGAGCAGTACTTC.

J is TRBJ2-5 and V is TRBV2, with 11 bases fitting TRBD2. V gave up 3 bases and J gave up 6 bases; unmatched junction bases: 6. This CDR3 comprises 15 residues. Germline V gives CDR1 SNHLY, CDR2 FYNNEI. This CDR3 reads CASSDATSGIQTQYF. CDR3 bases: TGTGCCAGCAGTGATGCGACTAGCGGGATTCAGACCCAGTACTTC.

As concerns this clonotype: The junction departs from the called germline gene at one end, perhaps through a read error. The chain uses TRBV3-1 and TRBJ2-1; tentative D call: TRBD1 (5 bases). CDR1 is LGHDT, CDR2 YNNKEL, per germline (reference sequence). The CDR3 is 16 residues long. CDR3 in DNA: TGTGCCAGCAGCCAAGTTAGCAGGGCCTCCTACAAGGAGCAGTTGTTC. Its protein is CASSQVSRASYKEQLF.

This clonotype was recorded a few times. CDR3 nucleotide sequence: TGTGCCAGCAGTTTATCACCGGGGCGCACTGAAGCTTTCTTT. It specifies CASSLSPGRTEAFF. The chain has TRBV27 and TRBJ1-1; TRBD1 is a possible D gene (5 bases). This CDR3 is built from 14 residues. V lost 0 bases to trimming and J lost 4 bases, with 9 bases between them. The germline CDR1 and CDR2 sequences are MNHEY and SMNVEV (reference sequence).